The TCR beta chain under discussion was sequenced for a study of T cell responses to AZD1222 COVID-19 vaccine. Study-level information: Whether given at about 4 or about 12 weeks, second doses were pooled.

Notes on this clone: Its antigen is unknown.

Here immunoSEQ multiplex PCR was the method, and the copy in TCRdb shows in-frame clones only, minus some. The repertoire holds just over 80,000 clones, with 75% to 90% as singletons. Losses at the gene ends were 9 bases for V and 7 bases for J; bases not matched to a gene: 6. This CDR3 has 12 residues. Germline V gene lookup returns CDR1 SGHTS and CDR2 YDEGEE. General study results and limits: Baseline seropositivity occurred in only 5 to 7 AZD1222 recipients.

This sample comprised peripheral blood, obtained on day 0 of AZD1222 vaccination. This rearrangement joins TRBV5-8 to TRBJ2-2, with 7 nucleotides matching TRBD1. The sequence was obtained from an adult in good health. CDR3 sequence: CATDRAGGELFF. CDR3 DNA sequence: TGTGCCACCGACAGGGCTGGCGGGGAGCTGTTTTTT.